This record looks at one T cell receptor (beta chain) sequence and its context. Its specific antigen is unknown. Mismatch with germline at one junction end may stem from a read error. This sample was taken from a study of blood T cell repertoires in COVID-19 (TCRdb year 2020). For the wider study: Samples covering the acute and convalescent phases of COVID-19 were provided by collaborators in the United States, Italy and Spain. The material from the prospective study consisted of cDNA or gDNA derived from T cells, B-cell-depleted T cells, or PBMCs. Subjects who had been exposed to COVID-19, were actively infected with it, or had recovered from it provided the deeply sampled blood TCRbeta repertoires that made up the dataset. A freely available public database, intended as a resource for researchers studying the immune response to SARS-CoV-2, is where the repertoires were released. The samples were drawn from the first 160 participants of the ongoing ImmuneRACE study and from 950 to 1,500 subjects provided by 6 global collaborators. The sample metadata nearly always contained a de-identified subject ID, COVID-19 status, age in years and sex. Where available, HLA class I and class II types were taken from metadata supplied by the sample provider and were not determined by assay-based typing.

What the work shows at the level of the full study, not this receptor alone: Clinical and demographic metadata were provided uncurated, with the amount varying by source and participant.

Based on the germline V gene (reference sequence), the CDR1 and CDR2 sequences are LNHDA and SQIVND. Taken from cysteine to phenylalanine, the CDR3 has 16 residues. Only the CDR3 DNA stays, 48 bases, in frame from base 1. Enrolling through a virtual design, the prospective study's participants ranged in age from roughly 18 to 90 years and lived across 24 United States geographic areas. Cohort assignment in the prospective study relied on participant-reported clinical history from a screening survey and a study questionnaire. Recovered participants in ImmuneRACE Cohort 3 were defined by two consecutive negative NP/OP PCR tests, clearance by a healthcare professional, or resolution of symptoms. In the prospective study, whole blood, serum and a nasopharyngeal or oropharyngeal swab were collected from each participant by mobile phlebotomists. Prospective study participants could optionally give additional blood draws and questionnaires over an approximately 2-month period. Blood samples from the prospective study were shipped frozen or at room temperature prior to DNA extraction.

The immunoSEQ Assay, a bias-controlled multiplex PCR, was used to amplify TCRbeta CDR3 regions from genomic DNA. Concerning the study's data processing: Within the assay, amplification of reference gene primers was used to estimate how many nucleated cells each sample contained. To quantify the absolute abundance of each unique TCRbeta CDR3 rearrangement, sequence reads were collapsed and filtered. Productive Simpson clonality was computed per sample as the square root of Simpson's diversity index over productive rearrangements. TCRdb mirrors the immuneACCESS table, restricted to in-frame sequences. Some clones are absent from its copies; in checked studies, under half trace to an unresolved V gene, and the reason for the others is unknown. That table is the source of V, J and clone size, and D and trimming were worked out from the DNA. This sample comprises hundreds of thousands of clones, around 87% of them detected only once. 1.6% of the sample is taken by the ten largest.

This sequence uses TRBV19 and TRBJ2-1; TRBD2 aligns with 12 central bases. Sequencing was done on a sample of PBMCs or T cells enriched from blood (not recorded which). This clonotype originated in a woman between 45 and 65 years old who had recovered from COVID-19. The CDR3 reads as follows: CASSLELAGGSNEQFF. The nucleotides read TGTGCCAGTAGTTTAGAACTAGCGGGAGGTTCCAATGAGCAGTTCTTC. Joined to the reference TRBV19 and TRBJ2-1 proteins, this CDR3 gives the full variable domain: DGGITQSPKYLFRKEGQNVTLSCEQNLNHDAMYWYRQDPGQGLRLIYYSQIVNDFQKGDIAEGYSVSREKKESFPLTVTSAQKNPTAFYLCASSLELAGGSNEQFFGPGTRLTVL.